This TCR beta chain came from a study of OX40 agonist ivuxolimab in advanced cancers. Study-wide context: Patients took ivuxolimab, an agonistic anti-OX40 (CD134) antibody. Dose-escalation cases comprised hepatocellular carcinoma, melanoma, renal cell or head and neck cancer. Study-wide points: Circulating CD4+ and CD8+ T cells showed clonal expansion by week 6 at 0.1 to 3.0 mg/kg.

As to this clone: Its specificity is unknown.

Baseline, cycle 4 day 1, and cycle 7 day 1 were the blood sampling points. This CDR3 has 16 residues. Germline CDR1 is KGHSH and CDR2 is LQKENI. V was shortened by 3 bases and J by 0 bases, with 12 bases between the two germline ends. Sequencing used immunoSEQ multiplex PCR; TCRdb keeps in-frame clones, though not all of them. Seen here are 65,000 to 95,000 clones, approximately 92% observed once, and the top ten hold roughly 0.19%. The sample in question was CD4+ or CD8+ T cells sorted from blood, obtained in a trial of the OX40 agonist ivuxolimab. This receptor was taken from an adult with an advanced solid tumor such as melanoma, head and neck, liver or kidney cancer. The chain links TRBV18 to TRBJ1-5; D possibly corresponds to TRBD1 (6 bases). CDR3 nucleotide sequence: TGTGCCAGCTCACCGGGGGGGCCGAGTAGCAATCAGCCCCAGCATTTT. Amino acids: CASSPGGPSSNQPQHF.